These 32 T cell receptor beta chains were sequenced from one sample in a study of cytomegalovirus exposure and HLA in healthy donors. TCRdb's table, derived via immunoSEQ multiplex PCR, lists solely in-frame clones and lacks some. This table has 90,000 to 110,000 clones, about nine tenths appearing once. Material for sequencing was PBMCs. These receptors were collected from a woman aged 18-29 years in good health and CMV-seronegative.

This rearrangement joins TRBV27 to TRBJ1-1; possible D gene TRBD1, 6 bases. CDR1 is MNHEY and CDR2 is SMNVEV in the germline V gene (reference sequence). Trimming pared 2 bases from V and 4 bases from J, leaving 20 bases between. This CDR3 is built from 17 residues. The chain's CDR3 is CASSLPKPNRAATEAFF. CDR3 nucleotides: TGTGCCAGCAGTTTACCAAAGCCAAACAGGGCTGCCACTGAAGCTTTCTTT.

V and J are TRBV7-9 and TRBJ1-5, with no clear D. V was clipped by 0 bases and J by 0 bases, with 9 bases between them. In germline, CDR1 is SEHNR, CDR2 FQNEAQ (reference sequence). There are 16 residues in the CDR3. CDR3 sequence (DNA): TGTGCCAGCAGCTTAGCGGGAGGAACTAGCAATCAGCCCCAGCATTTT. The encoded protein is CASSLAGGTSNQPQHF.

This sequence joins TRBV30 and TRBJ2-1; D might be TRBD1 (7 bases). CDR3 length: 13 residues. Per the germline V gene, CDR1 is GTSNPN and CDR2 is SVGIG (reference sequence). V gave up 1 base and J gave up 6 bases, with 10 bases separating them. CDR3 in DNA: TGTGCCTGGAGTGGACAGGGAGGCAATGAGCAGTTCTTC. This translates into CAWSGQGGNEQFF.

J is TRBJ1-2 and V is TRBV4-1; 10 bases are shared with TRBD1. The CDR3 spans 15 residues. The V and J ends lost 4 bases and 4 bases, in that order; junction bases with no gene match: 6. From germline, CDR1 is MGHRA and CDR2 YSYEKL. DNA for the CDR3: TGCGCCAGCAGCCTTATGACAGGGGGCTTCTATGGCTACACCTTC. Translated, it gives CASSLMTGGFYGYTF.

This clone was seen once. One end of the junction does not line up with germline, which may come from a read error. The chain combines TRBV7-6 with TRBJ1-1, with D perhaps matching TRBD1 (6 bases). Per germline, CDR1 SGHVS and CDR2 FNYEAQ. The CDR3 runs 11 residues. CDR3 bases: TGTGCTAGCAGCTTAGGACAGCTAGCTTTCTTT. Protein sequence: CASSLGQLAFF.

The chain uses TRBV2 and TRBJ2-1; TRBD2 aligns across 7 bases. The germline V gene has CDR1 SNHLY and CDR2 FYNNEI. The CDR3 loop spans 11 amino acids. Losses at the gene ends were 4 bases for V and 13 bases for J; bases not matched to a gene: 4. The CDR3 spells CASSVSGGQFF. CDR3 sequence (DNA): TGTGCCAGCAGTGTTTCGGGGGGACAGTTCTTC.

The CDR3 sequence is CASSLVWGGDGYTF. In DNA, the CDR3 is TGTGCCAGCAGCTTAGTTTGGGGGGGTGACGGCTACACCTTC. J is TRBJ1-2 and V is TRBV7-2, with TRBD1 as a possible D gene (5 bases). V lost 1 base and J lost 8, with 14 bases in between. Germline values: CDR1 SGHTA, CDR2 FQGNSA. The CDR3 covers 14 residues.

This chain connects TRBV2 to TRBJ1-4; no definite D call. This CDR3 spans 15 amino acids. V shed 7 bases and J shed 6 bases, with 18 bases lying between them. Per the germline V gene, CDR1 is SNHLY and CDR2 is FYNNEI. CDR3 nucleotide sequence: TGTGCCAGCACCCTCTTTGGGCTGGAGGATGAAAAACTGTTTTTT. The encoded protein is CASTLFGLEDEKLFF.

CDR3 amino acids: CASSATDRGPREQFF. In nucleotides, the CDR3 is TGTGCCAGCAGTGCGACGGACAGGGGACCTCGCGAGCAGTTCTTC. This chain connects TRBV25-1 to TRBJ2-1; 9 bases align to TRBD1. CDR1 and CDR2 (germline): MGHDK, SYGVNS. Trimming cost V 4 bases and J 10 bases; bases outside gene matches: 11. This CDR3 has 15 amino acids.

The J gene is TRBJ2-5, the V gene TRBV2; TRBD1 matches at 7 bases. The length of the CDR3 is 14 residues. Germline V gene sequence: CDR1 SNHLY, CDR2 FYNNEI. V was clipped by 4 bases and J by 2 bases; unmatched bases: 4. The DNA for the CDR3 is TGTGCCAGCAGTGCAGACAGGGTGCAAGAGACCCAGTACTTC. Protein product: CASSADRVQETQYF.

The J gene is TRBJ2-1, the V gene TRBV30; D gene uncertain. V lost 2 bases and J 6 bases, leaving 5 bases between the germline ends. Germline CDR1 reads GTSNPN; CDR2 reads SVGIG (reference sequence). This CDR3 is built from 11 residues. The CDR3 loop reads CAWSPGNEQFF. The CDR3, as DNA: TGTGCCTGGAGTCCCGGCAATGAGCAGTTCTTC.

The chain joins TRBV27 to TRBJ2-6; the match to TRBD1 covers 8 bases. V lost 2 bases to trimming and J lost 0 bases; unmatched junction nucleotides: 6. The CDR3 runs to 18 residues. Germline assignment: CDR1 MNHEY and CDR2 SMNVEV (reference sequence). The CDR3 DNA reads TGTGCCAGCAGTTTACGACAGGGGATCGGCTCTGGGGCCAACGTCCTGACTTTC. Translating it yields CASSLRQGIGSGANVLTF.

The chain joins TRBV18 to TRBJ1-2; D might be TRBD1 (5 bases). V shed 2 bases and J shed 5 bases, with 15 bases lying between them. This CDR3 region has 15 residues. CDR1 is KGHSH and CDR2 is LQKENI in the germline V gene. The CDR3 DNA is TGTGCCAGCTCACCAACTGTAGGACACGAGTATGGCTACACCTTC. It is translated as CASSPTVGHEYGYTF.

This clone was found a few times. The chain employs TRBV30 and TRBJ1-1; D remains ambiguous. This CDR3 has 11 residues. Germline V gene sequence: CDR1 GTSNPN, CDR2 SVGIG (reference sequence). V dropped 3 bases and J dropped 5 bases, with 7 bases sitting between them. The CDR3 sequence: CAWSERTEAFF. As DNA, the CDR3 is TGTGCCTGGAGCGAGAGGACTGAAGCTTTCTTT.

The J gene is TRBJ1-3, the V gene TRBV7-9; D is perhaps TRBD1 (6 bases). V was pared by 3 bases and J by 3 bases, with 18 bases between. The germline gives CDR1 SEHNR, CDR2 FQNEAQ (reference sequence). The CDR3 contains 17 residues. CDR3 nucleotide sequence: TGTGCCAGCAGCTTCCAACCAGGGGAGCGGGGTGGAAACACCATATATTTT. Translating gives CASSFQPGERGGNTIYF.

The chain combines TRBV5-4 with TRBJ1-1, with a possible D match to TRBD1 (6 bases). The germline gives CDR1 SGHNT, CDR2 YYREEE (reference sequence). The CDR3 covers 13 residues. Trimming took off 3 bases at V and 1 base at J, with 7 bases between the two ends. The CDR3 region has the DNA TGTGCCAGCAGCTGGGGACAGAACACTGAAGCTTTCTTT. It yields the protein CASSWGQNTEAFF.

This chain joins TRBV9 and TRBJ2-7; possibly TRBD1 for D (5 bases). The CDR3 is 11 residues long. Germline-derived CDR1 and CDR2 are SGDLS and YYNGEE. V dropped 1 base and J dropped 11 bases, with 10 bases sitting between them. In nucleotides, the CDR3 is TGTGCCAGCAGCGTAAGCAGGGCTAAGTACTTC. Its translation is CASSVSRAKYF.

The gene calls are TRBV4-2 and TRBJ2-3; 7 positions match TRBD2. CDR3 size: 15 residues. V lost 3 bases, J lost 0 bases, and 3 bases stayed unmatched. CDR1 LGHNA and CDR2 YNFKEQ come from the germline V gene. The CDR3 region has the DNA TGTGCCAGCAGCCAGGGGGGGAGTAGCACAGATACGCAGTATTTT. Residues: CASSQGGSSTDTQYF.

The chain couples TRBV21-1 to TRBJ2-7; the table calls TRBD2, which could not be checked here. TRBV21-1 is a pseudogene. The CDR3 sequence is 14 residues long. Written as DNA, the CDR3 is TGTGCCAGCAGCAGGGAGAGGAGCCGCTACGAGCAGTACTTC. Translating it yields CASSRERSRYEQYF.

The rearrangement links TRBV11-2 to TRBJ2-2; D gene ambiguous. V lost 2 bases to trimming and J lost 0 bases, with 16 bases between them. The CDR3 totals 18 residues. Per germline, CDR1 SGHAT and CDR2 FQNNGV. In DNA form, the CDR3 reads TGTGCCAGCAGCTTATGGTACATAGCCGACGCGAACACCGGGGAGCTGTTTTTT. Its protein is CASSLWYIADANTGELFF.

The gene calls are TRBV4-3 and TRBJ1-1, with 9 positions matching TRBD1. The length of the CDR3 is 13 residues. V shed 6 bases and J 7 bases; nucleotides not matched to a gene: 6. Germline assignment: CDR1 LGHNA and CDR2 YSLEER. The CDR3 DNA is TGCGCCAGCAGGACACCGGGACAGGGTGAAGCTTTCTTT. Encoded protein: CASRTPGQGEAFF.

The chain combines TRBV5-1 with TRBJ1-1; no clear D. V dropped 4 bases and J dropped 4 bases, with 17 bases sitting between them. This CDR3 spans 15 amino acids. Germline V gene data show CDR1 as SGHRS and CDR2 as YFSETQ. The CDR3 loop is CASSTLRSGSTEAFF. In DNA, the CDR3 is TGCGCCAGCAGCACCCTTAGAAGCGGGTCCACTGAAGCTTTCTTT.

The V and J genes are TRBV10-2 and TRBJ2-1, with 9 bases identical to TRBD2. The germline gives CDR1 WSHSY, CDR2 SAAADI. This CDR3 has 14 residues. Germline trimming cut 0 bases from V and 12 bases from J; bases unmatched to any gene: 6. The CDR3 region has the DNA TGCGCCAGCAGTGAGTCGACAGCGGGAGGTCGGCAGTTCTTC. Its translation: CASSESTAGGRQFF.

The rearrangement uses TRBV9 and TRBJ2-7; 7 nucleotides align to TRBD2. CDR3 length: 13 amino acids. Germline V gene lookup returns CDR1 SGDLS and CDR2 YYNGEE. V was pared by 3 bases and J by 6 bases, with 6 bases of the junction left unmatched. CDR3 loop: CASSELGGGEQYF. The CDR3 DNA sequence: TGTGCCAGCAGCGAGCTCGGCGGGGGCGAGCAGTACTTC.

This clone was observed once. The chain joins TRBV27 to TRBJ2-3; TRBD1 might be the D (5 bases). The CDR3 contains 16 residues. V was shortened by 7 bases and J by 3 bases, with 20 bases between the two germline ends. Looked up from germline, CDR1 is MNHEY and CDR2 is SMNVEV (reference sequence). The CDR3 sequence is CASTNTRTPLTDTQYF. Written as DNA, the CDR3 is TGTGCCAGCACCAACACAAGGACACCATTAACAGATACGCAGTATTTT.

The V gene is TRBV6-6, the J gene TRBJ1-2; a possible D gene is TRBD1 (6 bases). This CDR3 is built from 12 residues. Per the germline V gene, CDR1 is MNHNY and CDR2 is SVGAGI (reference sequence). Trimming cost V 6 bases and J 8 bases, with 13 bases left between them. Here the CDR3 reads CASSPTGGGYTF. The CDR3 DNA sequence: TGTGCCAGCAGCCCGACAGGTGGAGGCTACACCTTC.

CDR3 loop: CASKRVTATGELFF. The CDR3 nucleotides are TGTGCCAGCAAGAGAGTAACAGCTACCGGGGAGCTGTTTTTT. This rearrangement joins TRBV2 to TRBJ2-2; D ambiguous. V was cut by 7 bases and J by 5 bases, with 14 bases left in between. This CDR3 has 14 residues. Germline assignment: CDR1 SNHLY and CDR2 FYNNEI.

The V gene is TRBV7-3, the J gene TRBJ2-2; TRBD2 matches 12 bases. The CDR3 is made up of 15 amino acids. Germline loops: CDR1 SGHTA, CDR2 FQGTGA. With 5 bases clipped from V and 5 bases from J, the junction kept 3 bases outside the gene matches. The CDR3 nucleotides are TGTGCCAGCAGCCCTAGCGGGGGGGCGACCGGGGAGCTGTTTTTT. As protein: CASSPSGGATGELFF.

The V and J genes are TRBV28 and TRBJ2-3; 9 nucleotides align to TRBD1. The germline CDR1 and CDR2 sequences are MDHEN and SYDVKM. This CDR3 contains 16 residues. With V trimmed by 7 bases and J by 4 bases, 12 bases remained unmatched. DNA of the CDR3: TGTGCCAGCACCGGCGGGGACAGGGTATATGCAGATACGCAGTATTTT. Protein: CASTGGDRVYADTQYF.

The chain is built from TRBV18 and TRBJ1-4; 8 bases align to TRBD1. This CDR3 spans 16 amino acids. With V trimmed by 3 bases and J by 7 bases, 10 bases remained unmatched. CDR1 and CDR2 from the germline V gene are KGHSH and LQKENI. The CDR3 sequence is CASSPSDRVVGEKLFF. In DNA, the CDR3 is TGTGCCAGCTCACCGTCGGACAGGGTCGTCGGTGAAAAACTGTTTTTT.

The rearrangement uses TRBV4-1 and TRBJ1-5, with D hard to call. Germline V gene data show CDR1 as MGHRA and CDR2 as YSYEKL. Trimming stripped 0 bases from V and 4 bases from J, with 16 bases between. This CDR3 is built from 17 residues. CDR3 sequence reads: CASSQDGKGLANQPQHF. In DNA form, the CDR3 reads TGCGCCAGCAGCCAAGATGGTAAAGGATTAGCAAATCAGCCCCAGCATTTT.

The CDR3 bases are TGTGCCAGCACCGTCATTAAACTCTCGAGTATCCCGGGACAGGGGGGGACTGAAGCTTTCTTT. Translated, it gives CASTVIKLSSIPGQGGTEAFF. V gene TRBV28 combines with J gene TRBJ1-1; 11 bases map to TRBD1. Losses at the gene ends were 7 bases for V and 5 bases for J; bases not matched to a gene: 27. The V gene's germline CDR1 is MDHEN and CDR2 SYDVKM. The CDR3 loop spans 21 amino acids. Drawing the rest from reference TRBV28 and TRBJ1-1, the complete variable domain is DVKVTQSSRYLVKRTGEKVFLECVQDMDHENMFWYRQDPGLGLRLIYFSYDVKMKEKGDIPEGYSVSREKKERFSLILESASTNQTSMYLCASTVIKLSSIPGQGGTEAFFGQGTRLTVV.